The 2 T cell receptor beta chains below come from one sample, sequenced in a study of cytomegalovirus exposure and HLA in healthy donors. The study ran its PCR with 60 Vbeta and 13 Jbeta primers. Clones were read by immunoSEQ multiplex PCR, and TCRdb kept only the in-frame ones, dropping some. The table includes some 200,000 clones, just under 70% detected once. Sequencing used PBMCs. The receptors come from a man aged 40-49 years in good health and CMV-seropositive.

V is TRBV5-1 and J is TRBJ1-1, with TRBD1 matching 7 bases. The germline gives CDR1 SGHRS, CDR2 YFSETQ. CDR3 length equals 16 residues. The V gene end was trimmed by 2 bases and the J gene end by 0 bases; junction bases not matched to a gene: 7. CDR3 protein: CASSFTSDRMNTEAFF. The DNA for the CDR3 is TGCGCCAGCAGCTTCACCTCGGACAGGATGAACACTGAAGCTTTCTTT. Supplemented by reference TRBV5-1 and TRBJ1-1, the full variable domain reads KAGVTQTPRYLIKTRGQQVTLSCSPISGHRSVSWYQQTPGQGLQFLFEYFSETQRNKGNFPGRFSGRQFSNSRSEMNVSTLELGDSALYLCASSFTSDRMNTEAFFGQGTRLTVV.

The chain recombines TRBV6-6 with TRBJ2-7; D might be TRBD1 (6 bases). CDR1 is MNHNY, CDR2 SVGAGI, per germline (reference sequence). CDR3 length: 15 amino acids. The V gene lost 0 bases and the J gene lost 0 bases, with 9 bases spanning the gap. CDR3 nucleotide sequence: TGTGCCAGCAGTTACTCATCAGGGGACTCCTACGAGCAGTACTTC. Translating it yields CASSYSSGDSYEQYF.